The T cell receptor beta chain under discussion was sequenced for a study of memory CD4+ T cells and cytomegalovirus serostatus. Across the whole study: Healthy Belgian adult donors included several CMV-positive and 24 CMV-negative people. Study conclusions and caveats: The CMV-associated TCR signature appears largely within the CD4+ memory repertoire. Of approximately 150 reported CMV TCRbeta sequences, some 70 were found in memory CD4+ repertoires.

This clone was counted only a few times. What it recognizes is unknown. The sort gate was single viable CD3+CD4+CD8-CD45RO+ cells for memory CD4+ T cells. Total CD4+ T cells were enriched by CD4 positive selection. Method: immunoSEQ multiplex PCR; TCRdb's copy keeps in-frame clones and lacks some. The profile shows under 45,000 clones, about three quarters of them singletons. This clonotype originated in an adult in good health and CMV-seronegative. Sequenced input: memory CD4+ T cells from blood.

The CDR3 spells CASKAWGSAAFF. In DNA, the CDR3 is TGTGCCAGCAAGGCGTGGGGCTCTGCAGCTTTCTTT. The rearrangement uses TRBV2 and TRBJ1-1; D possibly corresponds to TRBD1 (5 bases). V lost 7 bases to trimming and J lost 10 bases, with 16 bases between them. The CDR3 covers 12 residues. Germline assignment: CDR1 SNHLY and CDR2 FYNNEI. The variable domain in full, with the rest retrieved from reference TRBV2 and TRBJ1-1, is EPEVTQTPSHQVTQMGQEVILRCVPISNHLYFYWYRQILGQKVEFLVSFYNNEISEKSEIFDDQFSVERPDGSNFTLKIRSTKLEDSAMYFCASKAWGSAAFFGQGTRLTVV.